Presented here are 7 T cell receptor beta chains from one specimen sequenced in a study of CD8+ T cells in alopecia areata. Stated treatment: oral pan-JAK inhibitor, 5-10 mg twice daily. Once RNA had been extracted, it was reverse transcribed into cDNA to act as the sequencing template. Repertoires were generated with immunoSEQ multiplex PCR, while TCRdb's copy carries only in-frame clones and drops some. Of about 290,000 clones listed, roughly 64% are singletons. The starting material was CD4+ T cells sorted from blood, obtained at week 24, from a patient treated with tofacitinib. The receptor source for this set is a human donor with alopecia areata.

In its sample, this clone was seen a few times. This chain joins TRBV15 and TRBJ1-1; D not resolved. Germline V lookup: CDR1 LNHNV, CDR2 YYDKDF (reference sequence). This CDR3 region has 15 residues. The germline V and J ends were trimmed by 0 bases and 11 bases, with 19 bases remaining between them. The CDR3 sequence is CATSRDPAGGIRAFF. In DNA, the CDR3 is TGTGCCACCAGCAGAGATCCGGCAGGCGGCATAAGGGCTTTCTTT.

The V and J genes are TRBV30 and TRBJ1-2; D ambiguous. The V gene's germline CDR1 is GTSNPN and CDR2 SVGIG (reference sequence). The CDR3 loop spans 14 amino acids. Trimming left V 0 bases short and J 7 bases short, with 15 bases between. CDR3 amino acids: CAWSVPLSGFGYTF. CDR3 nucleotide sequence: TGTGCCTGGAGTGTCCCCCTTTCGGGGTTTGGCTACACCTTC. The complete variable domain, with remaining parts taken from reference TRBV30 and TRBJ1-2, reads SQTIHQWPATLVQPVGSPLSLECTVEGTSNPNLYWYRQAAGRGLQLLFYSVGIGQISSEVPQNLSASRPQDRQFILSSKKLLLSDSGFYLCAWSVPLSGFGYTFGSGTRLTVV.

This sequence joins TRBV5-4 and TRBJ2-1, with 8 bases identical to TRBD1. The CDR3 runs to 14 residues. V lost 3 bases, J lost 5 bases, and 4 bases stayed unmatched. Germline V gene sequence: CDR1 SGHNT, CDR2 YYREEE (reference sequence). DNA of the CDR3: TGTGCCAGCAGCTCCGGACAGGGAGACAATGAGCAGTTCTTC. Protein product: CASSSGQGDNEQFF.

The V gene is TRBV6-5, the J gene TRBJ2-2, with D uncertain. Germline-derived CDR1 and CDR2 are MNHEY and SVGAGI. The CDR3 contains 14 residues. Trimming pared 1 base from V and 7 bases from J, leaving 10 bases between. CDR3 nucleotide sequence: TGTGCCAGCAGTTACTGGGGTTCCGACGGGGAGCTGTTTTTT. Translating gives CASSYWGSDGELFF.

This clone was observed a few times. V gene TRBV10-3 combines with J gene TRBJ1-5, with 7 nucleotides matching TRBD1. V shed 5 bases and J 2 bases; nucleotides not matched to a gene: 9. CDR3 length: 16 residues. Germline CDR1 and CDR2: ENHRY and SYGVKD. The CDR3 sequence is CAISRQGGGGNQPQHF. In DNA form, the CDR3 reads TGTGCCATCAGTAGACAGGGTGGGGGAGGCAATCAGCCCCAGCATTTT.

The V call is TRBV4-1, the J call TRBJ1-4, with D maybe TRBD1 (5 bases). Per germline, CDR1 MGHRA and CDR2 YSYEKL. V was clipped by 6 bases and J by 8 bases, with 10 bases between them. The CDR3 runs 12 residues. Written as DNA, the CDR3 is TGCGCCAGCAGTCTCAGGGACGAAAAACTGTTTTTT. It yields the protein CASSLRDEKLFF.

CDR3 residues: CASGGAGGTDTQYF. The CDR3 bases are TGTGCCAGCGGGGGGGCCGGCGGCACAGATACGCAGTATTTT. V usage is TRBV9 and J usage is TRBJ2-3, with a possible D match to TRBD2 (7 bases). Trimming stripped 7 bases from V and 1 base from J, with 13 bases between. Per germline, CDR1 SGDLS and CDR2 YYNGEE. The CDR3 runs 14 residues. The complete variable domain, with remaining parts taken from reference TRBV9 and TRBJ2-3, reads DSGVTQTPKHLITATGQRVTLRCSPRSGDLSVYWYQQSLDQGLQFLIQYYNGEERAKGNILERFSAQQFPDLHSELNLSSLELGDSALYFCASGGAGGTDTQYFGPGTRLTVL.